Shown below are 2 T cell receptor beta chains from a single sample sequenced in a study of cytomegalovirus exposure and HLA in healthy donors. A multiplex PCR was run with 60 Vbeta primers and 13 Jbeta primers. Data came from immunoSEQ multiplex PCR; TCRdb stores just in-frame clones and leaves some out. The sample shows about 110,000 clones, around 70% of them seen only once. The source material was PBMCs. The receptor set was obtained from a man aged 25 to 40 in good health and CMV-seropositive.

The chain has TRBV6-6 and TRBJ2-7; 7 nucleotides align to TRBD1. The CDR3 runs 14 residues. Germline CDR1 reads MNHNY; CDR2 reads SVGAGI (reference sequence). With V trimmed by 8 bases and J by 2 bases, 9 bases remained unmatched. CDR3 in DNA: TGTGCCAGCCGCATGACAGGGATGGCCTACGAGCAGTACTTC. Amino acid sequence: CASRMTGMAYEQYF.

The sample holds one count of this clone. The chain couples TRBV5-1 to TRBJ2-2; perhaps TRBD2 as D (6 bases). V lost 2 bases to trimming and J lost 6 bases, with 8 bases between them. CDR1 and CDR2 (germline): SGHRS, YFSETQ. This CDR3 is 13 amino acids long. The chain's CDR3 is CASSFPGAGELFF. The CDR3 coding sequence is TGCGCCAGCAGCTTCCCGGGGGCCGGGGAGCTGTTTTTT.